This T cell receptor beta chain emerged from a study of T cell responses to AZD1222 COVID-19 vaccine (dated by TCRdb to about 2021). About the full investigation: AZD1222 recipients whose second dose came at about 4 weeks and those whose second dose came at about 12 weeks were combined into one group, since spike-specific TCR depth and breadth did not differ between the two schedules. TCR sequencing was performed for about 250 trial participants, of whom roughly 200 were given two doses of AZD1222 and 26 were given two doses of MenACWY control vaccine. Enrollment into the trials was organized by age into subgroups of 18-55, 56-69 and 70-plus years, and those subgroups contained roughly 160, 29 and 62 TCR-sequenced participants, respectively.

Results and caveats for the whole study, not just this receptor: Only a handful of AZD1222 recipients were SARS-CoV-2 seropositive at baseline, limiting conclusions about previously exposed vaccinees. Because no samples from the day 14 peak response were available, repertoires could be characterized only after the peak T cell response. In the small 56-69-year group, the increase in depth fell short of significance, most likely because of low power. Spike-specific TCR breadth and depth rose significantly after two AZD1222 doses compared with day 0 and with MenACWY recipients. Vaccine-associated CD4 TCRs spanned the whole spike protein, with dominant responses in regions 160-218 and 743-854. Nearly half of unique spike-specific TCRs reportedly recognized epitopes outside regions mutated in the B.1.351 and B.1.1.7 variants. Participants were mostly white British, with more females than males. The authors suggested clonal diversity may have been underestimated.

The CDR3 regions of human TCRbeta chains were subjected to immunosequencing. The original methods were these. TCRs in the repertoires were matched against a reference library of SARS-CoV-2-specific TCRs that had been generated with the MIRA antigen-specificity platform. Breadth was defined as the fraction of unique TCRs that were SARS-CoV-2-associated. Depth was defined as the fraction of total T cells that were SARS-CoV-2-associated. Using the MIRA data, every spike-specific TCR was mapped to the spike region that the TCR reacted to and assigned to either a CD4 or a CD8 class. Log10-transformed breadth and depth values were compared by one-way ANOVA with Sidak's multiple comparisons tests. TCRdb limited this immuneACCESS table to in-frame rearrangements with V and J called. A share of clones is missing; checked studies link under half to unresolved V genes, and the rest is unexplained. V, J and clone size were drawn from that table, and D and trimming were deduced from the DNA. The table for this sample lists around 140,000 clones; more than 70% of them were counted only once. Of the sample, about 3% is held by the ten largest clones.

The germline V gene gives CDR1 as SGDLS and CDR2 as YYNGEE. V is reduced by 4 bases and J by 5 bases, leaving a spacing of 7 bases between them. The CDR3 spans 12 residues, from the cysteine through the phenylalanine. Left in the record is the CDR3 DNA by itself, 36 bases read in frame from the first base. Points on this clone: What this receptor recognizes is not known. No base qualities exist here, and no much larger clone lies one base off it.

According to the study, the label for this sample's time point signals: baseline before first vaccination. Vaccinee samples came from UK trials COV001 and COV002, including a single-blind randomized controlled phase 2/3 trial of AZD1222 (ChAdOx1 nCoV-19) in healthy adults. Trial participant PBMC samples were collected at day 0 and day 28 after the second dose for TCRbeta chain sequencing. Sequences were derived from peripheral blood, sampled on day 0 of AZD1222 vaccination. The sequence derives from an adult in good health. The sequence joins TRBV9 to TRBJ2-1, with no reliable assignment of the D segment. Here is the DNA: TGTGCCAGCAGCAACTACAACAATGAGCAGTTCTTC. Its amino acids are CASSNYNNEQFF.